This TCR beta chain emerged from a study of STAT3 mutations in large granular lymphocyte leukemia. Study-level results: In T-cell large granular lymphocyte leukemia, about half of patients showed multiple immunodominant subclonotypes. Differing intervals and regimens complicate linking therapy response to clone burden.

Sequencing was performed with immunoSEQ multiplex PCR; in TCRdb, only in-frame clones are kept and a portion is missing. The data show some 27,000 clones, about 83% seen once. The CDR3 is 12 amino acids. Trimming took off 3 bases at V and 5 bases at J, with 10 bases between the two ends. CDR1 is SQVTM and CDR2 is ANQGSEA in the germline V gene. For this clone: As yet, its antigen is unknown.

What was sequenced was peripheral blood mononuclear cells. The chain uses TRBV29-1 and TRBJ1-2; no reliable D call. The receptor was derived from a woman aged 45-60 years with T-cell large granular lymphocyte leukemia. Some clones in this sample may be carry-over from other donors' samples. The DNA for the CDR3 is TGCAGCGTTGATGTCGGAGGGTATGGCTACACCTTC. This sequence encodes CSVDVGGYGYTF.